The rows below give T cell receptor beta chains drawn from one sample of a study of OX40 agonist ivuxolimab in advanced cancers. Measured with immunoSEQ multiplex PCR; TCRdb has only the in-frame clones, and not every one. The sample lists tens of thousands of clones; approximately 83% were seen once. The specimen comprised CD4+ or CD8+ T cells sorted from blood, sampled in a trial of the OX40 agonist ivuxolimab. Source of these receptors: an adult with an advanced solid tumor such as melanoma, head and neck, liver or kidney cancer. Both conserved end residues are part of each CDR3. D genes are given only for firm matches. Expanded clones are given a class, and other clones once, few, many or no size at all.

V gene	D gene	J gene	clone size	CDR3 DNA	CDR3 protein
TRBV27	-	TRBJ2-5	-	TGTGCCAGCAGTTTATCCTATTTTGGGAAAGAGACCCAGTACTTC	CASSLSYFGKETQYF
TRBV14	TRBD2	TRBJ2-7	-	TGTGCCACCAGAGCGGGAGTCGGGTACGAGCAGTACTTC	CATRAGVGYEQYF
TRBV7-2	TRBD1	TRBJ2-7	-	TGTGCCAGCAGCTTCGGTCGTAGTTCGGACAGGACCTACGAGCAGTACTTC	CASSFGRSSDRTYEQYF
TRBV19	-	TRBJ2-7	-	TGTGCCAGTAGTATGGGGACTCCGGCGGGCGAGCAGTACTTC	CASSMGTPAGEQYF
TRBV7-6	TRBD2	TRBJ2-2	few	TGTGCCAGCAGCTTTAGCGGGGGGTCCTATACGAACACCGGGGAGCTGTTTTTT	CASSFSGGSYTNTGELFF
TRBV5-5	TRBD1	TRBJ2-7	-	TGTGCCAGCAGCTTGGCAGACAGGGAATACGAGCAGTACTTC	CASSLADREYEQYF
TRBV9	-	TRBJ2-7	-	TGTGCCAGCAGCCCCGGGACGCACTACGAGCAGTACTTC	CASSPGTHYEQYF
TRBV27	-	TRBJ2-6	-	TGTGCCAGCAGTTTATCTGGGGCCAACGTCCTGACTTTC	CASSLSGANVLTF
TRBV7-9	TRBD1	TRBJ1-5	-	TGTGCCAGCAGCTTAGCCACAGGGGCGAATCAGCCCCAGCATTTT	CASSLATGANQPQHF
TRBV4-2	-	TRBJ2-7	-	TGTGCCAGCAGCTCCGGGACTCACTCCTACGAGCAGTACTTC	CASSSGTHSYEQYF
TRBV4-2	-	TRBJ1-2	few	TGTGCCAGCAGCCAAGATAATTCGGGGACCTATGGCTACACCTTC	CASSQDNSGTYGYTF
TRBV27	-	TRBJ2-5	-	TGTGCCAGCAGTGTAGCCGGGCCGCAAGAGACCCAGTACTTC	CASSVAGPQETQYF
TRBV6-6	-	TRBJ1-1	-	TGTGCCAGCAATTCAAAGACGGCTGAAGCTTTCTTT	CASNSKTAEAFF
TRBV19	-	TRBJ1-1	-	TGTGCCAGTAGTATTCTCCCTAAACCCGGCACTGAAGCTTTCTTT	CASSILPKPGTEAFF
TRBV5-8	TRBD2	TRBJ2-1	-	TGTGCCAGCAGCCCCGCGGCGGGAGGGCCTATACTGAATGAGCAGTTCTTC	CASSPAAGGPILNEQFF
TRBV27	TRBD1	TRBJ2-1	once	TGTGCCAGCAGTTTACTACCGGGACAGGGTGGCCATGAGCAGTTCTTC	CASSLLPGQGGHEQFF
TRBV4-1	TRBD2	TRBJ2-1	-	TGCGCCAGCAGCGAAGAAGGCGCGGGGGGGTGGGGTGAGCAGTTCTTC	CASSEEGAGGWGEQFF
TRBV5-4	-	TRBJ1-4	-	TGTGCCAGCAGCTTGGATTCGGACAGTACTAATGAAAAACTGTTTTTT	CASSLDSDSTNEKLFF
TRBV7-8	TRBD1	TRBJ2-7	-	TGTGCCAGCAGCGGGGAAGTACAGGGGGAGCAGTACTTC	CASSGEVQGEQYF
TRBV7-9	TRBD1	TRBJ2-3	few	TGTGCCAGCAGCCCGGCAGGGGGTTTGATCACAGATACGCAGTATTTT	CASSPAGGLITDTQYF
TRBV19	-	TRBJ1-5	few	TGTGCCAGTAGTATAGGGGGGACCCAGCATTTT	CASSIGGTQHF
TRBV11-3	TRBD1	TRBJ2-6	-	TGTGCCAGCAGCCCTCGACAGGGCTCTGGGGCCAACGTCCTGACTTTC	CASSPRQGSGANVLTF
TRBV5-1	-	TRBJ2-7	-	TGCGCCAGCAGCTTGGTGAGCTCCTACGAGCAGTACTTC	CASSLVSSYEQYF
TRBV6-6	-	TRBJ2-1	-	TGTGCCAGCAGTTACTCCCATGAGCAGTTCTTC	CASSYSHEQFF
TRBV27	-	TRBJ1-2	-	TGTGCCAACAGTTTGTCCTTTGGATTAAGGGGAAACTATGGCTACACCTTC	CANSLSFGLRGNYGYTF
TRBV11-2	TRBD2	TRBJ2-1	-	TGTGCCAGCAGCTTAGTAGCGGGGGGAGTTTACAATGAGCAGTTCTTC	CASSLVAGGVYNEQFF
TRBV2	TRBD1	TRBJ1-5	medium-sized	TGTGCCAGCAGTGCGACAGGGCCCAGCAATCAGCCCCAGCATTTT	CASSATGPSNQPQHF
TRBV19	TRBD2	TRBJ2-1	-	TGTGCCAGTAGCCCGGGACTAGGTCCCAATGAGCAGTTCTTC	CASSPGLGPNEQFF
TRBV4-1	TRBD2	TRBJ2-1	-	TGCGCCAGCAGCCAAGATGGGGGGGGAGGAGCGGGCAATGAGCAGTTCTTC	CASSQDGGGGAGNEQFF
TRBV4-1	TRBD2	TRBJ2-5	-	TGCGCCAGCAGCTTAGCGGGGGGCCTTCAAGAGACCCAGTACTTC	CASSLAGGLQETQYF
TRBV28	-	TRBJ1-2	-	TGTGCCAGCAGTTTGGAAGGGGTCGATAACTATGGCTACACCTTC	CASSLEGVDNYGYTF
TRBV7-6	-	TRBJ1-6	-	TGTGCCAGCAGCTCTGAGACGTCCCCCAATTCACCCCTCCACTTT	CASSSETSPNSPLHF
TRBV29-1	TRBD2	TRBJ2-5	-	TGCAGCGTTGTACCCCAGCGGGAGGGCCTTCGGGGTGAGACCCAGTACTTC	CSVVPQREGLRGETQYF
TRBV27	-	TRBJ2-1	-	TGTGCCAGCAGTTTAGGTTGGGGTGAGCAGTTCTTC	CASSLGWGEQFF